By share, the clone carrying this T cell receptor (beta chain) ranks as medium-sized. Its specificity is unknown. These data belong to a study of spatial heterogeneity in lung cancer. On each TCR cDNA molecule, a unique molecular identifier was present. MiXCR, applied by TCRdb to the 5' RACE reads, yields one record per CDR3 protein. This table has approximately 1,100 distinct CDR3 sequences, approximately 14% appearing once. General observations from the study: Expanded intratumoral alpha and beta TCR counts tracked tumor mutation counts.

Germline CDR1 SNHLY, CDR2 FYNNEI. Trimming removed 3 bases at V and 0 bases at J, with 18 bases between. This CDR3 comprises 19 residues. Specified time point: sample taken at primary tumor resection. Sample: lung tumor tissue, taken at surgery. The TCR originated in a male donor with early-stage non-small cell lung cancer. This sequence joins TRBV2 and TRBJ1-6; perhaps TRBD1 as D (5 bases). CDR3 in DNA: TGTGCCAGCAGTGACCGCCCCCGGGGGGGACCCTCCTATAATTCACCCCTCCACTTT. Amino acid sequence: CASSDRPRGGPSYNSPLHF.